The sequence of this TCR beta chain was determined in a study of cytomegalovirus exposure and HLA in healthy donors (dated by TCRdb to the late 2010s). General notes on the study: According to a later analysis, the 120 or so validation repertoires were produced on the same platform as the approximately 610 repertoires of the first cohort. The aim of the study was to test whether cataloging public T cell receptors could identify signatures of past pathogen exposure. In addition to the first cohort of 666 subjects, a separate validation cohort of 120 different subjects was used. To predict cytomegalovirus infection status, the study combined high-throughput TCR immunosequencing, statistical association of individual TCRs with disease status, and machine learning.

The library relied on the immunoSEQ multiplex PCR assay. In the paper's pipeline: A statistical classification framework was developed to diagnose cytomegalovirus status using the catalog of TCR beta chain sequences. TCRdb mirrors the immuneACCESS table, restricted to in-frame sequences. Some clones are absent from its copies; in checked studies, under half trace to an unresolved V gene, and the reason for the others is unknown. V, J and clone size derive from that table, while D and trimming were established from the DNA sequence. Within this sample are roughly 300,000 clones, with just over 85% of them counted one time only. Around 0.8% of the sample is held by the ten biggest clonotypes. This clone was recorded a few times. It lacks a known antigen. No per-base quality is available; no much larger clone lies one base away. General findings and caveats noted by the study authors: Cytomegalovirus status was reported to be diagnosed by the classifier with high specificity and sensitivity in both the original and validation cohorts. The study listed approximately 160 TCR beta chains as associated with cytomegalovirus. The validation cohort had no HLA typing available for a later analysis, so co-occurrence within that cohort was assessed over all 120 or so repertoires. A later analysis found that TCRs clustered in the first cohort also tended to co-occur in the approximately 120 validation repertoires, with approximately 94% of cluster scores above 0. Most TCR sequences were seen in very few donors, while some public TCRs were found in many individuals. It was suggested by the authors that the approach could potentially be generalized to other disease states and immunological phenotypes. In vitro tests confirmed that three of the cytomegalovirus-associated TCR beta chains recognize cytomegalovirus antigens.

The donors were included in the validation cohort of around 120 subjects, a group kept apart from the roughly 680-subject first cohort. There are 12 amino acids in the CDR3, from cysteine to phenylalanine inclusive. CDR3 DNA is the only sequence kept; it has 36 bases, read in frame from the first base. Trimming removed 5 bases from V and 8 bases from J, leaving 12 bases between the germline ends. The germline V gene specifies MDHEN as CDR1 and SYDVKM as CDR2. The chain links TRBV28 with TRBJ1-1; there is no confident call for the D gene. The sample taken for sequencing was PBMCs. This sequence was found in a woman aged 18 to 35 in good health and CMV-seronegative. The nucleotide sequence is TGTGCCAGCAGTCCGGAGTTTACCGAAGCTTTCTTT. Translated, it reads CASSPEFTEAFF.